The subject of this entry is one T cell receptor (beta chain). The data belong to a study of blood T cell repertoires in COVID-19. Study context: Samples taken during acute and convalescent COVID-19 were collected in the United States, Italy and Spain. Sources were T cells, B-cell-depleted T cells, or PBMCs; the material itself was cDNA or gDNA.

In the source study's methods: By means of reference gene primer amplification, nucleated cell counts were estimated. Clones were sequenced by immunoSEQ multiplex PCR, and TCRdb holds only the in-frame ones, with some missing. V and J calls and clone size come straight from that table; D and trimming were deduced from the DNA. The repertoire includes 370,000 or so clones, approximately 80% of them detected once, and under 1.2% sits in the top ten. The clonotype originates from a human donor with acute or convalescent COVID-19. The donor label of this sample is uncertain. The specimen was peripheral blood.

This CDR3 reads CASSRDRNTGELFF. Written as DNA, the CDR3 is TGCGCCAGCAGTCGGGACAGGAACACCGGGGAGCTGTTTTTT. The V and J genes are TRBV10-1 and TRBJ2-2; TRBD1 agrees at 7 bases. This CDR3 comprises 14 residues. The J segment lost 1 base and the V segment lost 5 bases, leaving 1 base of the junction unmatched. Germline V gives CDR1 WNHNN, CDR2 SYGVQD (reference sequence).